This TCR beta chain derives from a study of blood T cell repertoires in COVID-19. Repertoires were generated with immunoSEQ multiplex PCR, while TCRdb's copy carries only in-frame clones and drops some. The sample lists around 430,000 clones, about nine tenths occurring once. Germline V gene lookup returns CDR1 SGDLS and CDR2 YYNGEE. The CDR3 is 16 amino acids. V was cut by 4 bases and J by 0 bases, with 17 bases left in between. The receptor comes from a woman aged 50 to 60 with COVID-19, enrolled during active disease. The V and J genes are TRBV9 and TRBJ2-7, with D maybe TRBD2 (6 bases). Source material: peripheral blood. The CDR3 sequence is CASSQNSGPNSYEQYF. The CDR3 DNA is TGTGCCAGCAGCCAAAATAGCGGACCTAACTCCTACGAGCAGTACTTC.